This entry describes one T cell receptor beta chain. This sample was taken from a study of blood T cell repertoires in COVID-19. Trimming pared 0 bases from V and 0 bases from J, leaving 11 bases between. The CDR3 runs to 16 residues. Germline values: CDR1 MNHEY, CDR2 SMNVEV (reference sequence). Authors' analysis steps: Counts of nucleated cells, estimated from reference gene primer amplification, were obtained. The repertoire was sequenced with immunoSEQ multiplex PCR; TCRdb's copy has only in-frame clones and lacks some. V and J calls and clone size are as listed in that table; D and trimming were resolved from the DNA. In the table there are about 310,000 clones, roughly 87% of which are singletons.

The chain couples TRBV27 to TRBJ1-2; D unclear. Input material: PBMCs or T cells enriched from blood (not recorded which). The TCR sequence derives from a woman younger than 30 who had recovered from COVID-19. The CDR3 here is CASSLSPGLANYGYTF. The CDR3 DNA is TGTGCCAGCAGTTTATCCCCCGGCCTAGCTAACTATGGCTACACCTTC.